A selection of T cell receptor beta chains follows, all from one sample in a study of blood T cell repertoires in COVID-19. Profiling relied on immunoSEQ multiplex PCR, and the TCRdb table lists in-frame clones only, not all of them. This repertoire shows about 88,000 clones, less than 90% found once; its top ten account for about an eighth. Sequenced input: peripheral blood. The receptors were sampled from a human donor in a cohort sampled during active COVID-19. CDR3s include the opening cysteine and the closing phenylalanine or tryptophan. D genes are given only for firm matches. Size is omitted from some rows. Given values are once, few, many or a class for expanded clones.

j_call,d_call,v_call,clone_size,cdr3_aa,cdr3_nt
TRBJ1-3,-,TRBV28,-,CASSLSTGSGNTIYF,TGTGCCAGCAGTTTAAGCACGGGCTCTGGAAACACCATATATTTT
TRBJ2-7,-,TRBV18,-,CASSNVQATYEQYF,TGTGCCAGCTCCAACGTACAAGCGACCTACGAGCAGTACTTC
TRBJ2-3,TRBD1,TRBV5-1,few,CASSLIPGTGSADTQYF,TGCGCCAGCAGCTTGATCCCCGGGACAGGGAGTGCAGATACGCAGTATTTT
TRBJ2-2,-,TRBV7-6,-,CASSLAKGTGYTGELFF,TGTGCCAGCAGCTTAGCTAAGGGAACAGGGTACACCGGGGAGCTGTTTTTT
TRBJ1-1,-,TRBV30,-,CAWSPDKNTEAFF,TGTGCCTGGAGTCCTGACAAAAACACTGAAGCTTTCTTT
TRBJ2-7,-,TRBV6-5,-,CASSPAPGLMGEQYF,TGTGCCAGCAGTCCAGCGCCCGGGTTGATGGGCGAGCAGTACTTC
TRBJ2-1,TRBD2,TRBV4-2,large,CASSEGLAGGNEQFF,TGTGCCAGCAGCGAGGGACTAGCGGGGGGCAATGAGCAGTTCTTC
TRBJ1-1,-,TRBV7-8,-,CASSAAGDEMNTEAFF,TGTGCCAGCAGCGCTGCCGGAGACGAAATGAACACTGAAGCTTTCTTT
TRBJ2-4,-,TRBV5-6,-,CASSILHLAKNIQYF,TGTGCCAGCAGCATACTACATCTAGCCAAAAACATTCAGTACTTC
TRBJ2-4,TRBD1,TRBV7-2,-,CASSPGTGGNIQYF,TGTGCCAGCAGCCCAGGGACAGGGGGGAACATTCAGTACTTC
TRBJ2-7,TRBD1,TRBV28,-,CASRGQGEKVRYEQYF,TGTGCCAGCCGAGGACAGGGGGAAAAAGTGCGCTACGAGCAGTACTTC
TRBJ1-1,-,TRBV5-8,-,CASSFNRNTEAFF,TGTGCCAGCAGCTTTAACAGGAACACTGAAGCTTTCTTT
TRBJ2-7,TRBD1,TRBV5-1,-,CASSPDGTGVGEQYF,TGCGCCAGCAGCCCCGATGGGACAGGGGTTGGCGAGCAGTACTTC
TRBJ2-1,TRBD1,TRBV9,-,CASSTQDRGDNEQFF,TGTGCCAGCAGCACCCAGGACAGGGGGGATAATGAGCAGTTCTTC
TRBJ2-2,-,TRBV7-8,-,CASSLLLDSTGELFF,TGTGCCAGCAGCTTACTATTAGATTCCACCGGGGAGCTGTTTTTT
TRBJ2-7,-,TRBV18,-,CASSPGTSIYEQYF,TGTGCCAGCTCACCCGGGACAAGTATTTACGAGCAGTACTTC
TRBJ2-1,TRBD2,TRBV5-4,few,CASSLGLAGSLVQQFF,TGTGCCAGCAGCTTAGGACTAGCGGGTTCACTGGTACAGCAGTTCTTC
TRBJ1-3,-,TRBV5-1,-,CASAPGSGNTIYF,TGCGCCAGCGCCCCAGGCTCTGGAAACACCATATATTTT
TRBJ2-3,TRBD2,TRBV5-1,-,CASSTASGGWGTDTQYF,TGCGCCAGCAGCACCGCTAGCGGGGGATGGGGCACAGATACGCAGTATTTT
TRBJ2-7,TRBD1,TRBV5-1,few,CASSLNPSGGVDEQYF,TGCGCCAGCAGCCTTAACCCTTCAGGGGGCGTCGACGAGCAGTACTTC
TRBJ2-5,-,TRBV12-3/TRBV12-4,-,CASSESQETQYF,TGTGCCAGCAGCGAGAGCCAAGAGACCCAGTACTTC